The 9 T cell receptor beta chains given below trace back to one sample, sequenced in a study of shared clonotypes between healthy human individuals. The assay was immunoSEQ multiplex PCR, and TCRdb's table has in-frame clones only and misses some. This repertoire shows 500,000 to 700,000 clones, approximately 95% found once; its top ten account for around 0.12%. The naive CD8 population came from CD45RO-negative cells selected for CCR7, without terminally differentiated effector memory CD45RA+ cells. Sample: naive CD8+ T cells sorted from blood. The source is a woman aged 25-40 years in good health.

J is TRBJ2-2 and V is TRBV18; 14 bases map to TRBD2. V gave up 1 base and J gave up 1 base; unmatched junction bases: 2. CDR1 KGHSH and CDR2 LQKENI come from the germline V gene. The CDR3 loop spans 18 amino acids. The CDR3 reads CASSPQGLAGVNTGELFF. CDR3 nucleotides: TGTGCCAGCTCACCACAGGGACTAGCGGGAGTGAACACCGGGGAGCTGTTTTTT.

This sequence joins TRBV11-2 and TRBJ1-2; no reliable D call. The V and J ends lost 1 base and 4 bases respectively, with 7 bases between them. Germline V gene lookup returns CDR1 SGHAT and CDR2 FQNNGV. The CDR3 is 13 residues long. The CDR3 protein is CASSLGPFYGYTF. Written as DNA, the CDR3 is TGTGCCAGCAGCTTAGGACCGTTCTATGGCTACACCTTC.

V is TRBV5-4 and J is TRBJ2-5; D is undetermined. The DNA end favors TRBJ2-7, so the J call may be wrong. CDR1 and CDR2 (germline): SGHNT, YYREEE (reference sequence). The CDR3 is 11 amino acids. CDR3 amino acids: CASSSLHEQYF. The CDR3 DNA reads TGTGCCAGCAGCTCCCTCCACGAGCAGTACTTC.

The chain combines TRBV13 with TRBJ2-7; perhaps TRBD1 as D (5 bases). Germline assignment: CDR1 PRHDT and CDR2 FYEKMQ (reference sequence). The CDR3 sequence is 11 residues long. The V gene lost 5 bases and the J gene lost 6 bases, with 8 bases spanning the gap. The CDR3 sequence is CASSQRGEQYF. The CDR3 DNA follows: TGTGCCAGCAGCCAAAGGGGCGAGCAGTACTTC.

The chain employs TRBV28 and TRBJ1-3, with D unclear. V was clipped by 8 bases and J by 1 base, with 15 bases between them. The CDR3 length is 15 residues. The germline gives CDR1 MDHEN, CDR2 SYDVKM. The CDR3: CASYATSLSGNTIYF. CDR3 nucleotides: TGTGCCAGCTATGCAACATCATTATCTGGAAACACCATATATTTT.

The chain is built from TRBV27 and TRBJ2-2, with TRBD1 identical over 7 bases. Germline V gene data show CDR1 as MNHEY and CDR2 as SMNVEV (reference sequence). The CDR3 is 14 amino acids. Unmatched junction bases numbered 2, after V lost 2 bases and J lost 5 bases. CDR3 sequence: CASSLIRGTGELFF. The CDR3 nucleotides read TGTGCCAGCAGTTTAATCAGGGGGACCGGGGAGCTGTTTTTT.

The V call is TRBV6-5, the J call TRBJ2-7; 8 positions agree with TRBD1. CDR1 and CDR2 (germline): MNHEY, SVGAGI. The CDR3 has 14 amino acids. V shed 2 bases and J 5 bases; nucleotides not matched to a gene: 5. Written as DNA, the CDR3 is TGTGCCAGCAGTTACGGACAGGGAAACGACGAGCAGTACTTC. It is translated as CASSYGQGNDEQYF.

This rearrangement joins TRBV25-1 to TRBJ2-3, with TRBD2 as a possible D gene (6 bases). Germline V CDR1 and CDR2: MGHDK, SYGVNS. Trimming took 5 bases from V and 4 from J, leaving 19 bases between them. This CDR3 spans 16 amino acids. CDR3 nucleotides: TGTGCCAGCAGTCAACGACCTAGCGTTTTGCCAGATACGCAGTATTTT. This sequence encodes CASSQRPSVLPDTQYF.

This clone was recorded once. This chain connects TRBV27 to TRBJ2-7; D is perhaps TRBD2 (6 bases). This CDR3 has 15 residues. The germline V gene has CDR1 MNHEY and CDR2 SMNVEV (reference sequence). V shed 5 bases and J shed 0 bases, with 14 bases lying between them. The CDR3, as DNA: TGTGCCAGCAGTACCCTAGCGCGACCCTCCTACGAGCAGTACTTC. Protein product: CASSTLARPSYEQYF.